These 27 T cell receptor beta chains were sequenced from one sample in a study of T cells in Graves' hyperthyroidism and ophthalmopathy. From RNA transcripts, TCR beta CDR3 regions were amplified. RT-PCR in the first round (using the HTBI primer set) targeted the TCR CDR3. TCRdb processed the multiplex PCR reads anew with MiXCR; each CDR3 protein has one entry. The sample records 620,000 or so distinct CDR3 sequences, 14% being singletons. The sequencing input was blood. The receptors derive from a woman aged 45-65 years with Graves' ophthalmopathy.

This clonotype has a count of ten or more. V usage is TRBV18 and J usage is TRBJ1-1; D is undetermined. This CDR3 is 13 amino acids long. V lost 3 bases to trimming and J lost 5 bases, with 10 bases between them. From germline, CDR1 is KGHSH and CDR2 LQKENI. CDR3 region: CASSPVGLTEAFF. The CDR3 DNA reads as TGTGCCAGCTCACCCGTGGGATTGACTGAAGCTTTCTTT.

This clonotype was detected many times. The chain uses TRBV24-1 and TRBJ2-5; TRBD1 is a possible D gene (6 bases). Trimming removed 5 bases at V and 5 bases at J, with 8 bases between. The CDR3 runs 12 residues. The V gene's germline CDR1 is KGHDR and CDR2 SFDVKD. The CDR3 loop is CATSGGLETQYF. In DNA, the CDR3 is TGTGCCACCAGTGGGGGGCTTGAGACCCAGTACTTC.

This clonotype was observed at least ten times. The chain employs TRBV28 and TRBJ2-1; maybe TRBD2 (6 bases). This CDR3 has 14 amino acids. Trimming cost V 3 bases and J 8 bases, with 14 bases left between them. Germline V gene data show CDR1 as MDHEN and CDR2 as SYDVKM. The CDR3 bases are TGTGCCAGCAGTTTTAGACTAGTTTTCCATGAGCAGTTCTTC. Amino acid sequence: CASSFRLVFHEQFF.

This clonotype was recorded at least ten times. J is TRBJ2-3 and V is TRBV5-1; 8 bases line up with TRBD1. The germline V gene encodes CDR1 SGHRS and CDR2 YFSETQ. The ends lost 4 bases at V and 2 bases at J; junction bases unmatched: 3. This CDR3 has 14 residues. The CDR3 here is CASSPGQDTDTQYF. The CDR3 nucleotides read TGCGCCAGCAGCCCGGGACAGGACACAGATACGCAGTATTTT.

This clonotype was found many times. The chain is built from TRBV6-2 or TRBV6-3 and TRBJ1-5; D call uncertain. With 6 bases removed from V and 0 bases from J, the gap between germline ends came to 12 bases. This CDR3 has 15 residues. Germline assignment: CDR1 MNHEY and CDR2 SVGEGT. The CDR3 here is CASRPDNNSNQPQHF. CDR3 coding DNA: TGTGCCAGCAGGCCCGACAACAATAGCAATCAGCCCCAGCATTTT.

The chain uses TRBV28 and TRBJ2-7; D gene ambiguous. V gave up 3 bases and J gave up 2 bases, with 8 bases separating them. Germline lookup yields CDR1 MDHEN and CDR2 SYDVKM. CDR3 size: 13 residues. CDR3 bases: TGTGCCAGCAGTTTCGACGCAACCTACGAGCAGTACTTC. Encoded protein: CASSFDATYEQYF.

This clonotype was observed many times. The chain uses TRBV30 and TRBJ1-5; D unresolved. Trimming removed 0 bases at V and 6 bases at J, with 12 bases between. This CDR3 is built from 14 residues. Germline CDR1 is GTSNPN and CDR2 is SVGIG (reference sequence). The CDR3 here is CAWSVNPPGQPQHF. The CDR3 coding sequence is TGTGCCTGGAGTGTGAACCCGCCGGGTCAGCCCCAGCATTTT.

In its sample, this clonotype was seen a few times. The chain couples TRBV5-1 to TRBJ2-2, with 9 positions matching TRBD2. V was clipped by 6 bases and J by 0 bases; unmatched bases: 9. This CDR3 is 17 amino acids long. The germline gives CDR1 SGHRS, CDR2 YFSETQ. DNA for the CDR3: TGCGCCAGCATCAAGGGACCTAGCGGGGCGAACACCGGGGAGCTGTTTTTT. This translates into CASIKGPSGANTGELFF.

This clonotype was seen at least ten times. The genes are TRBV20-1 and TRBJ2-5; D not certain. The CDR3 is 14 amino acids. Germline V gene data show CDR1 as DFQATT and CDR2 as SNEGSKA (reference sequence). Trimming removed 8 bases at V and 0 bases at J, with 16 bases between. CDR3 in amino acids: CSSSSPGNQETQYF. In DNA form, the CDR3 reads TGCAGTTCGTCATCACCGGGTAACCAAGAGACCCAGTACTTC.

The gene calls are TRBV6-5 and TRBJ2-5, with D perhaps TRBD1 (5 bases). V lost 4 bases and J 5 bases, leaving 17 bases between the germline ends. This CDR3 is 15 amino acids long. Per the germline V gene, CDR1 is MNHEY and CDR2 is SVGAGI. This chain's CDR3 is CASSWGLILTETQYF. In nucleotides, the CDR3 is TGTGCCAGCAGTTGGGGCCTAATTCTTACTGAGACCCAGTACTTC.

This clonotype was counted ten times or more. The J gene is TRBJ1-2, the V gene TRBV6-1; perhaps TRBD1 as D (6 bases). Looked up from germline, CDR1 is MNHNS and CDR2 is SASEGT. The CDR3 has 12 amino acids. Trimming removed 8 bases at V and 1 base at J, with 8 bases between. The CDR3, as DNA: TGTGCCAGCGGACAGAGTAACTATGGCTACACCTTC. The encoded protein is CASGQSNYGYTF.

The sample holds many counts of this clonotype. The genes are TRBV12-3 or TRBV12-4 and TRBJ1-5; 10 nucleotides agree with TRBD1. V lost 6 bases to trimming and J lost 6 bases; unmatched junction nucleotides: 5. The CDR3 sequence is 14 residues long. CDR3: CASSPDRGFQPQHF. The CDR3 DNA reads as TGTGCCAGCAGCCCGGACAGGGGGTTTCAGCCCCAGCATTTT.

The chain carries TRBV4-3 and TRBJ1-2; no clear D. The germline V gene encodes CDR1 LGHNA and CDR2 YSLEER. This CDR3 contains 14 residues. Trimming left V 1 base short and J 5 bases short, with 11 bases between. As DNA, the CDR3 is TGCGCCAGCAGCCAAGGCGTCAGGCAATATGGCTACACCTTC. This gives the protein CASSQGVRQYGYTF.

This clonotype was seen more than once but under ten times. The J gene is TRBJ2-3, the V gene TRBV4-1; tentatively, D is TRBD1 (5 bases). The V end lost 2 bases, the J end lost 6 bases, and 6 bases lay between the germline ends. Germline CDR1 reads MGHRA; CDR2 reads YSYEKL. This CDR3 region has 12 residues. The CDR3 bases are TGCGCCAGCAGCCAAAAGGGGGATACGCAGTATTTT. This sequence encodes CASSQKGDTQYF.

This clonotype was detected ten times or more. The genes are TRBV28 and TRBJ2-7; weak D call: TRBD1 (6 bases). V was clipped by 4 bases and J by 2 bases, with 15 bases between them. Germline V gene lookup returns CDR1 MDHEN and CDR2 SYDVKM. There are 15 residues in the CDR3. The CDR3, as DNA: TGTGCCAGCAGTTCAGGGGAAACTGGGGCCTACGAGCAGTACTTC. It specifies CASSSGETGAYEQYF.

This clonotype was seen many times. The V gene is TRBV25-1, the J gene TRBJ2-1; no clear D. The CDR3 runs to 14 residues. V lost 1 base to trimming and J lost 0 bases, with 4 bases between them. CDR1 and CDR2 (germline): MGHDK, SYGVNS. CDR3 in amino acids: CASSELDSYNEQFF. CDR3 nucleotide sequence: TGTGCCAGCAGTGAATTGGACTCCTACAATGAGCAGTTCTTC.

In this sample, this clonotype turned up many times. V is TRBV7-2 and J is TRBJ1-6; TRBD1 matches 7 bases. The CDR3 contains 14 residues. J was trimmed by 9 bases and V by 5 bases; bases with no gene match: 7. Germline V gene sequence: CDR1 SGHTA, CDR2 FQGNSA. CDR3 residues: CASSNDRDRSPLHF. The DNA for the CDR3 is TGTGCCAGCAGCAATGACAGGGATCGTTCACCCCTCCACTTT.

This clonotype occurred many times. V gene TRBV7-2 combines with J gene TRBJ2-3; 8 bases map to TRBD2. Germline V gives CDR1 SGHTA, CDR2 FQGNSA. CDR3 length: 15 residues. Trimming took 4 bases from V and 0 from J; bases not matched to a gene: 3. The CDR3 loop is CASSSGTRSTDTQYF. In DNA, the CDR3 is TGTGCCAGCAGCTCCGGGACTAGGAGCACAGATACGCAGTATTTT.

Written as DNA, the CDR3 is TGTGCCAGCAGCTTAGGCGGGAGGGGGTACACAGATACGCAGTATTTT. Translation gives CASSLGGRGYTDTQYF. The chain carries TRBV7-2 and TRBJ2-3; 9 bases are shared with TRBD2. V was pared by 1 base and J by 2 bases, with 4 bases of the junction left unmatched. The CDR3 consists of 16 residues. Germline CDR1 SGHTA, CDR2 FQGNSA.

There are many counts of this clonotype. The V and J genes are TRBV3-1 and TRBJ1-6; 8 bases are shared with TRBD1. V dropped 4 bases and J dropped 7; count of bases not matched to a gene: 9. Germline V gene data show CDR1 as LGHDT and CDR2 as YNNKEL (reference sequence). This CDR3 is 16 amino acids long. CDR3 in amino acids: CASSRKTGAQNSPLHF. CDR3 sequence (DNA): TGTGCCAGCAGCCGGAAGACAGGGGCTCAAAATTCACCCCTCCACTTT. Using reference TRBV3-1 and TRBJ1-6 for the parts outside the CDR3, the full variable domain is DTAVSQTPKYLVTQMGNDKSIKCEQNLGHDTMYWYKQDSKKFLKIMFSYNNKELIINETVPNRFSPKSPDKAHLNLHINSLELGDSAVYFCASSRKTGAQNSPLHFGNGTRLTVT.

This clonotype was seen repeatedly, ten times or more. The rearrangement joins TRBV20-1 to TRBJ2-7, with D unclear. CDR3 length: 14 amino acids. V gave up 0 bases and J gave up 1 base, with 10 bases separating them. CDR1 is DFQATT, CDR2 SNEGSKA, per germline (reference sequence). The CDR3 here is CSARDVGSSYEQYF. The CDR3 DNA follows: TGCAGTGCTAGAGATGTGGGCAGTTCCTACGAGCAGTACTTC.

The gene calls are TRBV12-3 or TRBV12-4 and TRBJ2-1; 9 bases agree with TRBD2. V lost 7 bases, J lost 8 bases, and 15 bases stayed unmatched. The CDR3 totals 16 residues. The CDR3 DNA is TGTGCCAGCACCGACCCTCTGGGTAGCGGGAGTGATGAGCAGTTCTTC. It translates to CASTDPLGSGSDEQFF.

In its sample, this clonotype was seen a few times. The rearrangement joins TRBV19 to TRBJ2-1; 7 positions agree with TRBD2. Germline trimming cut 1 base from V and 13 bases from J; bases unmatched to any gene: 7. The CDR3 is 13 residues long. Germline CDR1 is LNHDA and CDR2 is SQIVND (reference sequence). CDR3 nucleotides: TGTGCCAGTAGTATAGGGGGCGGGAGAGGACAGTTCTTC. Translation: CASSIGGGRGQFF.

This clonotype was counted ten times or more. The chain uses TRBV3-1 and TRBJ2-7, with D unclear. The CDR3 is made up of 15 amino acids. Germline loops: CDR1 LGHDT, CDR2 YNNKEL (reference sequence). With 1 base removed from V and 3 bases from J, the gap between germline ends came to 13 bases. CDR3 nucleotides: TGTGCCAGCAGCCAAGGACGGAGCAATTACTACGAGCAGTACTTC. Its protein is CASSQGRSNYYEQYF.

This clonotype has a handful of counts. One end of the junction fails to match germline, which may point to a read error. The genes are TRBV11-3 and TRBJ1-5; no firm D call. CDR1 is SGHNT and CDR2 is YENEEA in the germline V gene. This CDR3 is 15 amino acids long. CDR3 residues: CASSLDRTSDQPQHF. The CDR3, as DNA: TGTGCCAGCAGCTTAGATCGCACTAGCGATCAGCCCCAGCATTTT.

In this sample, this clonotype turned up a few times. J is TRBJ2-7 and V is TRBV29-1; 8 nucleotides match TRBD1. This CDR3 region has 13 residues. V shed 2 bases, J shed 6 bases, and the junction held 6 bases outside the gene matches. Germline CDR1 SQVTM, CDR2 ANQGSEA. Here the CDR3 DNA reads TGCAGCGTTGAACGCCAGGGGGCTGGCGAGCAGTACTTC. Translation: CSVERQGAGEQYF.

This clonotype showed up many times. V and J are TRBV24-1 and TRBJ1-1; TRBD1 is a possible D gene (6 bases). Trimming took off 2 bases at V and 8 bases at J, with 14 bases between the two ends. CDR3 length: 14 amino acids. Germline V gives CDR1 KGHDR, CDR2 SFDVKD. The CDR3 region is CATSDSGGRGEAFF. The DNA of the CDR3 is TGTGCCACCAGTGATTCAGGAGGAAGGGGGGAAGCTTTCTTT.